This is a list of T cell receptor beta chains from one sample in a study of cytomegalovirus exposure and HLA in healthy donors. Clones were read by immunoSEQ multiplex PCR, and TCRdb kept only the in-frame ones, dropping some. The sample includes 90,000 to 140,000 clones, around 84% seen only once; the top ten take approximately 1.2%. Material: PBMCs. Receptors originate from a man under 40 in good health and CMV-seronegative. Both conserved end residues are part of each CDR3. D genes are given only for firm matches. Not every row has a clone size; where given, it reads once, few, many or a size class.

cdr3_aa: CSVGGRGGSPLHF; cdr3_nt: TGCAGCGTTGGGGGGAGGGGAGGTTCACCCCTCCACTTT; j_call: TRBJ1-6; clone_size: NA; d_call: NA; v_call: TRBV29-1
cdr3_aa: CASSQAGLSYEQYF; cdr3_nt: TGCGCCAGCAGCCAAGCGGGACTCTCCTACGAGCAGTACTTC; j_call: TRBJ2-7; clone_size: NA; d_call: NA; v_call: TRBV4-3
cdr3_aa: CASTLAGGLETQYF; cdr3_nt: TGTGCCAGCACACTAGCGGGGGGGCTTGAGACCCAGTACTTC; j_call: TRBJ2-5; clone_size: few; d_call: TRBD2; v_call: TRBV5-4
cdr3_aa: CASSLAHAGEQYF; cdr3_nt: TGTGCCAGCAGCTTAGCACACGCGGGCGAGCAGTACTTC; j_call: TRBJ2-7; clone_size: once; d_call: NA; v_call: TRBV7-2
cdr3_aa: CASSGVALAGGEQFF; cdr3_nt: TGTGCCAGTAGTGGGGTGGCTCTCGCGGGTGGTGAGCAGTTCTTC; j_call: TRBJ2-1; clone_size: NA; d_call: NA; v_call: TRBV19
cdr3_aa: CASSWAGEGDTQYF; cdr3_nt: TGTGCCAGCAGCTGGGCGGGGGAAGGAGATACGCAGTATTTT; j_call: TRBJ2-3; clone_size: NA; d_call: TRBD2; v_call: TRBV5-8
cdr3_aa: CASSELGSGGLQETQYF; cdr3_nt: TGTGCCAGCAGTGAATTAGGGAGCGGGGGCCTACAAGAGACCCAGTACTTC; j_call: TRBJ2-5; clone_size: NA; d_call: TRBD2; v_call: TRBV2
cdr3_aa: CASSRDSSHEKLFF; cdr3_nt: TGTGCCAGCTCACGGGACAGTTCCCATGAAAAACTGTTTTTT; j_call: TRBJ1-4; clone_size: NA; d_call: TRBD1; v_call: TRBV18
cdr3_aa: CASSQGGGQETQYF; cdr3_nt: TGTGCCAGCAGCCAAGGGGGGGGGCAAGAGACCCAGTACTTC; j_call: TRBJ2-5; clone_size: NA; d_call: TRBD2; v_call: TRBV4-2
cdr3_aa: CASESAGGWETQYF; cdr3_nt: TGTGCCAGCGAAAGCGCAGGGGGATGGGAGACCCAGTACTTC; j_call: TRBJ2-5; clone_size: NA; d_call: TRBD1; v_call: TRBV25-1
cdr3_aa: CASSLVSLAGGLYNEQFF; cdr3_nt: TGTGCCAGCAGCTTAGTTTCCTTGGCGGGGGGTTTATACAATGAGCAGTTCTTC; j_call: TRBJ2-1; clone_size: NA; d_call: TRBD2; v_call: TRBV7-2
cdr3_aa: CASSLAGDRSYEQYF; cdr3_nt: TGCGCCAGCAGCCTTGCCGGAGACAGATCCTACGAGCAGTACTTC; j_call: TRBJ2-7; clone_size: NA; d_call: NA; v_call: TRBV4-3
cdr3_aa: CASSPSGTGELFF; cdr3_nt: TGCGCCAGCAGCCCCAGCGGTACCGGGGAGCTGTTTTTT; j_call: TRBJ2-2; clone_size: NA; d_call: NA; v_call: TRBV5-1
cdr3_aa: CASSYFPGNEQFF; cdr3_nt: TGTGCCAGCAGTTACTTTCCAGGGAATGAGCAGTTCTTC; j_call: TRBJ2-1; clone_size: few; d_call: NA; v_call: TRBV6-5
cdr3_aa: CASSATGGTYTGQPQHF; cdr3_nt: TGTGCCAGTAGTGCAACAGGGGGGACTTATACCGGACAGCCCCAGCATTTT; j_call: TRBJ1-5; clone_size: NA; d_call: TRBD1; v_call: TRBV19
cdr3_aa: CASSLAPSGSYEQYF; cdr3_nt: TGTGCCAGCAGCTTAGCGCCTAGCGGGAGCTACGAGCAGTACTTC; j_call: TRBJ2-7; clone_size: NA; d_call: TRBD2; v_call: TRBV11-3
cdr3_aa: CASSKGLTQYF; cdr3_nt: TGTGCCAGTAGTAAGGGGTTGACCCAGTACTTC; j_call: TRBJ2-5; clone_size: NA; d_call: NA; v_call: TRBV19
cdr3_aa: CASTLLRIAGGVGNEQFF; cdr3_nt: TGTGCCAGCACCCTCCTAAGAATAGCGGGGGGAGTAGGCAATGAGCAGTTCTTC; j_call: TRBJ2-1; clone_size: NA; d_call: TRBD2; v_call: TRBV5-6
cdr3_aa: CASILSQGLNEQYF; cdr3_nt: TGTGCCAGCATTTTGAGCCAGGGTTTGAACGAGCAGTACTTC; j_call: TRBJ2-7; clone_size: NA; d_call: NA; v_call: TRBV28
cdr3_aa: CASSPLAGGRPTDTQYF; cdr3_nt: TGTGCCAGCAGCCCCTTAGCGGGAGGCAGACCCACAGATACGCAGTATTTT; j_call: TRBJ2-3; clone_size: NA; d_call: TRBD2; v_call: TRBV7-7
cdr3_aa: CASSHRQGQSVSYTF; cdr3_nt: TGTGCCAGCTCACACCGACAGGGCCAGTCGGTAAGCTACACCTTC; j_call: TRBJ1-2; clone_size: NA; d_call: TRBD1; v_call: TRBV18
cdr3_aa: CASRTNTGNTEAFF; cdr3_nt: TGTGCCAGCAGAACAAACACAGGGAACACTGAAGCTTTCTTT; j_call: TRBJ1-1; clone_size: NA; d_call: NA; v_call: TRBV6-5
cdr3_aa: CASSLASGNQPQHF; cdr3_nt: TGTGCCAGCAGCTTGGCCTCTGGCAACCAGCCCCAGCATTTT; j_call: TRBJ1-5; clone_size: NA; d_call: NA; v_call: TRBV5-6
cdr3_aa: CASRGSAAKRTDTQYF; cdr3_nt: TGTGCCAGCAGGGGCTCGGCAGCAAAGCGCACAGATACGCAGTATTTT; j_call: TRBJ2-3; clone_size: NA; d_call: NA; v_call: TRBV28
cdr3_aa: CASSAISVGGYGYTF; cdr3_nt: TGTGCCAGCAGCGCAATCTCCGTAGGGGGCTATGGCTACACCTTC; j_call: TRBJ1-2; clone_size: few; d_call: NA; v_call: TRBV9
cdr3_aa: CASSIVRGYGYTF; cdr3_nt: TGTGCCAGTAGTATAGTACGGGGCTATGGCTACACCTTC; j_call: TRBJ1-2; clone_size: NA; d_call: NA; v_call: TRBV19
cdr3_aa: CASSGQGGTQYF; cdr3_nt: TGTGCCAGCAGTGGGCAGGGCGGGACCCAGTACTTC; j_call: TRBJ2-5; clone_size: NA; d_call: NA; v_call: TRBV6-1
cdr3_aa: CAISESRVNYGYTF; cdr3_nt: TGTGCCATCAGTGAATCGAGGGTTAACTATGGCTACACCTTC; j_call: TRBJ1-2; clone_size: few; d_call: NA; v_call: TRBV10-3
cdr3_aa: CASSHTPAGFGEQYF; cdr3_nt: TGCGCCAGCAGCCACACTCCTGCGGGTTTTGGGGAGCAGTACTTC; j_call: TRBJ2-7; clone_size: few; d_call: NA; v_call: TRBV4-3
cdr3_aa: CASGGTGGRGEAFF; cdr3_nt: TGCGCCAGCGGAGGGACAGGGGGCAGGGGTGAAGCTTTCTTT; j_call: TRBJ1-1; clone_size: NA; d_call: TRBD1; v_call: TRBV5-1
cdr3_aa: CASSAQEGGQPQHF; cdr3_nt: TGTGCCAGCAGCGCACAGGAAGGTGGGCAGCCCCAGCATTTT; j_call: TRBJ1-5; clone_size: NA; d_call: NA; v_call: TRBV6-1
cdr3_aa: CASSGIRGQSISGANVLTF; cdr3_nt: TGTGCCAGCAGCGGAATCAGGGGACAGTCTATCTCTGGGGCCAACGTCCTGACTTTC; j_call: TRBJ2-6; clone_size: NA; d_call: TRBD1; v_call: TRBV9
cdr3_aa: CSVEGRLNTEAFF; cdr3_nt: TGCAGCGTTGAGGGCAGACTGAACACTGAAGCTTTCTTT; j_call: TRBJ1-1; clone_size: NA; d_call: NA; v_call: TRBV29-1
cdr3_aa: CASSVPGGTEAFF; cdr3_nt: TGTGCCAGCAGCGTTCCGGGCGGGACTGAAGCTTTCTTT; j_call: TRBJ1-1; clone_size: NA; d_call: NA; v_call: TRBV9
cdr3_aa: CASSYLDGGQGGYTF; cdr3_nt: TGTGCCAGCAGTTACTTGGACGGGGGTCAAGGGGGCTACACCTTC; j_call: TRBJ1-2; clone_size: NA; d_call: NA; v_call: TRBV6-5
cdr3_aa: CAISDGQGDSGNTIYF; cdr3_nt: TGTGCCATCAGTGACGGACAGGGCGACTCTGGAAACACCATATATTTT; j_call: TRBJ1-3; clone_size: few; d_call: TRBD1; v_call: TRBV10-3
cdr3_aa: CASSRKAETYNEQFF; cdr3_nt: TGTGCCAGCAGTCGCAAAGCGGAGACCTACAATGAGCAGTTCTTC; j_call: TRBJ2-1; clone_size: NA; d_call: NA; v_call: TRBV6-5
cdr3_aa: CASSFKLAGVETQYF; cdr3_nt: TGTGCCAGCAGTTTTAAACTAGCGGGAGTCGAGACCCAGTACTTC; j_call: TRBJ2-5; clone_size: NA; d_call: TRBD2; v_call: TRBV27
cdr3_aa: CASSVARTSVYNEQFF; cdr3_nt: TGTGCCAGCAGCGTAGCTAGGACTAGCGTTTACAATGAGCAGTTCTTC; j_call: TRBJ2-1; clone_size: NA; d_call: TRBD2; v_call: TRBV9
cdr3_aa: CASSFRGTGDEKLFF; cdr3_nt: TGCGCCAGCAGCTTTAGAGGGACAGGGGATGAAAAACTGTTTTTT; j_call: TRBJ1-4; clone_size: NA; d_call: TRBD1; v_call: TRBV5-1
cdr3_aa: CASSFSRTPNTGELFF; cdr3_nt: TGTGCCAGCAGTTTTTCTCGGACTCCAAACACCGGGGAGCTGTTTTTT; j_call: TRBJ2-2; clone_size: NA; d_call: NA; v_call: TRBV27
cdr3_aa: CAISDRGGLGEQFF; cdr3_nt: TGTGCCATCAGTGACCGGGGGGGCCTGGGTGAGCAGTTCTTC; j_call: TRBJ2-1; clone_size: NA; d_call: TRBD2; v_call: TRBV10-3
cdr3_aa: CASSRLEQIQPQHF; cdr3_nt: TGTGCCAGCAGCCGGCTTGAACAGATACAGCCCCAGCATTTT; j_call: TRBJ1-5; clone_size: few; d_call: NA; v_call: TRBV28
cdr3_aa: CASSLGGGRYNEQFF; cdr3_nt: TGTGCCAGCAGCTTGGGGGGGGGCCGATACAATGAGCAGTTCTTC; j_call: TRBJ2-1; clone_size: once; d_call: NA; v_call: TRBV5-6
cdr3_aa: CASSLSGAAYEQYF; cdr3_nt: TGTGCCAGCAGCTTGTCAGGGGCCGCCTACGAGCAGTACTTC; j_call: TRBJ2-7; clone_size: NA; d_call: NA; v_call: TRBV5-4
cdr3_aa: CSVPARQGPRETQYF; cdr3_nt: TGCAGCGTACCCGCTCGGCAGGGCCCACGGGAGACCCAGTACTTC; j_call: TRBJ2-5; clone_size: NA; d_call: NA; v_call: TRBV29-1
cdr3_aa: CASSLGASGGGETQYF; cdr3_nt: TGTGCCAGCAGCTTAGGGGCTAGCGGGGGCGGAGAGACCCAGTACTTC; j_call: TRBJ2-5; clone_size: few; d_call: TRBD2; v_call: TRBV7-8
cdr3_aa: CASSYSGQGAYNEQFF; cdr3_nt: TGTGCCAGCAGTTACTCTGGTCAGGGGGCATACAATGAGCAGTTCTTC; j_call: TRBJ2-1; clone_size: NA; d_call: TRBD1; v_call: TRBV6-5
cdr3_aa: CASSLKPGQGVSPLHF; cdr3_nt: TGTGCCAGCAGTCTCAAGCCGGGACAGGGGGTTTCACCCCTCCACTTT; j_call: TRBJ1-6; clone_size: few; d_call: TRBD1; v_call: TRBV27
cdr3_aa: CASSGGENSYEQYF; cdr3_nt: TGTGCCAGCAGTGGGGGGGAAAACTCCTACGAGCAGTACTTC; j_call: TRBJ2-7; clone_size: NA; d_call: TRBD2; v_call: TRBV5-4
cdr3_aa: CASSRGGSLHYGYTF; cdr3_nt: TGCGCCAGCAGCCGGGGCGGGAGTCTGCACTATGGCTACACCTTC; j_call: TRBJ1-2; clone_size: once; d_call: NA; v_call: TRBV4-3
cdr3_aa: CASTNSGAGVNEQYF; cdr3_nt: TGTGCCAGCACCAATAGTGGGGCGGGAGTTAACGAGCAGTACTTC; j_call: TRBJ2-7; clone_size: NA; d_call: TRBD2; v_call: TRBV27
cdr3_aa: CASRARTNTGELFF; cdr3_nt: TGTGCCAGTAGGGCCAGGACGAACACCGGGGAGCTGTTTTTT; j_call: TRBJ2-2; clone_size: few; d_call: NA; v_call: TRBV19
cdr3_aa: CASRVNGLAGGTTDTQYF; cdr3_nt: TGTGCCAGCAGGGTAAACGGGCTAGCGGGAGGGACCACAGATACGCAGTATTTT; j_call: TRBJ2-3; clone_size: NA; d_call: NA; v_call: TRBV21-1
cdr3_aa: CASSVVAGYSTDTQYF; cdr3_nt: TGTGCCAGCAGCGTAGTAGCGGGGTATAGCACAGATACGCAGTATTTT; j_call: TRBJ2-3; clone_size: NA; d_call: TRBD2; v_call: TRBV9
cdr3_aa: CASSLVAGNEQFF; cdr3_nt: TGTGCCAGCAGCTTAGTGGCGGGCAATGAGCAGTTCTTC; j_call: TRBJ2-1; clone_size: NA; d_call: NA; v_call: TRBV7-9
cdr3_aa: CASSPERGRKLFF; cdr3_nt: TGTGCCAGCAGCCCGGAGCGTGGGAGGAAACTGTTTTTT; j_call: TRBJ1-4; clone_size: NA; d_call: NA; v_call: TRBV7-8
cdr3_aa: CASSLEDGAFF; cdr3_nt: TGTGCCAGCAGCTTGGAGGATGGAGCTTTCTTT; j_call: TRBJ1-1; clone_size: NA; d_call: NA; v_call: TRBV7-6
cdr3_aa: CASSQALEKLFF; cdr3_nt: TGCGCCAGCAGCCAAGCCCTTGAAAAACTGTTTTTT; j_call: TRBJ1-4; clone_size: NA; d_call: NA; v_call: TRBV4-1